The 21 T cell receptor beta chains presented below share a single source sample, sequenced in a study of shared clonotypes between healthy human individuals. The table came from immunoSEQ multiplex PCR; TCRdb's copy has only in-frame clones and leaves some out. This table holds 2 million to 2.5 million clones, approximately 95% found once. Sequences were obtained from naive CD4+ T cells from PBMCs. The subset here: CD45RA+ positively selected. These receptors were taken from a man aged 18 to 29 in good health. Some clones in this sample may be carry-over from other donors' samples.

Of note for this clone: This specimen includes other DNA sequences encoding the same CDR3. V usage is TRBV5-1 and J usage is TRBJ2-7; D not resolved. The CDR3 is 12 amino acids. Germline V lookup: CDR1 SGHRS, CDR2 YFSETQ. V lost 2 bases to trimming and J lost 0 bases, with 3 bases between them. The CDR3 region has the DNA TGCGCCAGCAGCTTACCCTCCTACGAGCAGTACTTC. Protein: CASSLPSYEQYF.

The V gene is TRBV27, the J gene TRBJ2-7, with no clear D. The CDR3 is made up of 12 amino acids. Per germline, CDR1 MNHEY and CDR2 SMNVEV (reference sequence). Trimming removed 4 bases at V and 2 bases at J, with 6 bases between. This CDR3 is CASSSRTYEQYF. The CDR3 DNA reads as TGTGCCAGCAGTTCGAGAACCTACGAGCAGTACTTC.

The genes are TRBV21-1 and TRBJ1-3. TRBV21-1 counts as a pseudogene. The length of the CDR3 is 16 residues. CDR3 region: CASSKGSGSSGNTIYF. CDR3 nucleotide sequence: TGTGCCAGCAGCAAAGGTTCAGGGAGCTCTGGAAACACCATATATTTT.

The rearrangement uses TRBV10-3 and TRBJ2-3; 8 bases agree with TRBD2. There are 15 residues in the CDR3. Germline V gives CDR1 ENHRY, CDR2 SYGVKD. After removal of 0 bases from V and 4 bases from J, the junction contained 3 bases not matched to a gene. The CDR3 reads CAISESREAADTQYF. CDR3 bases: TGTGCCATCAGTGAGTCGCGGGAGGCGGCAGATACGCAGTATTTT.

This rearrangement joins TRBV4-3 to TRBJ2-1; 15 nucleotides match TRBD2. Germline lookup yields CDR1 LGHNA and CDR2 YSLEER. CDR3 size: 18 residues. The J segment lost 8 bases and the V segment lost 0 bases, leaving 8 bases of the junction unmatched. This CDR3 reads CASSQETRTSGRGDEQFF. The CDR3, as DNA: TGCGCCAGCAGCCAAGAAACCCGGACTAGCGGGAGGGGCGATGAGCAGTTCTTC.

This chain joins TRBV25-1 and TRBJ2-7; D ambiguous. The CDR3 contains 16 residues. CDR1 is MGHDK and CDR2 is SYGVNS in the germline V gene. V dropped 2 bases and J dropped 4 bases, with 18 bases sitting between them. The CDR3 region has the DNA TGTGCCAGCAGTGAAAGAGTCGGGCACGAAGGTTACGAGCAGTACTTC. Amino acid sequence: CASSERVGHEGYEQYF.

CDR3: CAISGTGDFYEQYF. The CDR3, as DNA: TGTGCCATCAGCGGGACAGGGGACTTCTACGAGCAGTACTTC. The V gene is TRBV10-3, the J gene TRBJ2-7; 10 bases fit TRBD1. This CDR3 is 14 amino acids long. The germline CDR1 and CDR2 sequences are ENHRY and SYGVKD. The V gene end was trimmed by 6 bases and the J gene end by 3 bases; junction bases not matched to a gene: 5.

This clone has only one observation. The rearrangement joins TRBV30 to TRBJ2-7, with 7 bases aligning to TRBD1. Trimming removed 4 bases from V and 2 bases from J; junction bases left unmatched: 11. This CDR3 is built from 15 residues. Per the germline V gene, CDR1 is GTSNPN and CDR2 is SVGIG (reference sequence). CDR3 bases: TGTGCCTGGATTTCACCGGGACAGAAAGCCTACGAGCAGTACTTC. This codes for CAWISPGQKAYEQYF.

Written as DNA, the CDR3 is TGCGCCAGCAGCGCGGCAGGCGCGAACACTGAAGCTTTCTTT. It codes for CASSAAGANTEAFF. V is TRBV5-1 and J is TRBJ1-1; D call uncertain. Trimming removed 4 bases at V and 1 base at J, with 11 bases between. The CDR3 loop spans 14 amino acids. CDR1 is SGHRS, CDR2 YFSETQ, per germline. Filled out from reference TRBV5-1 and TRBJ1-1, the complete variable domain reads KAGVTQTPRYLIKTRGQQVTLSCSPISGHRSVSWYQQTPGQGLQFLFEYFSETQRNKGNFPGRFSGRQFSNSRSEMNVSTLELGDSALYLCASSAAGANTEAFFGQGTRLTVV.

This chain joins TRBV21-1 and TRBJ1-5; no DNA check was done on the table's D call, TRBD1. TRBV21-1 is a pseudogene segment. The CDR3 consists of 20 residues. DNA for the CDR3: TGTGCCAGCAGCATTACTCCGGACAGGCCGCCCTCATCTAGCAATCAGCCCCAGCATTTT. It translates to CASSITPDRPPSSSNQPQHF.

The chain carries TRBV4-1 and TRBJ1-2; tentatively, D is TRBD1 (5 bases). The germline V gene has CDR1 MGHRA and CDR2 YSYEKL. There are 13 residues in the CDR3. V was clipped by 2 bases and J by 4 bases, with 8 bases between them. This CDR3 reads CASSQSQGYGYTF. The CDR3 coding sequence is TGCGCCAGCAGCCAAAGCCAGGGCTATGGCTACACCTTC.

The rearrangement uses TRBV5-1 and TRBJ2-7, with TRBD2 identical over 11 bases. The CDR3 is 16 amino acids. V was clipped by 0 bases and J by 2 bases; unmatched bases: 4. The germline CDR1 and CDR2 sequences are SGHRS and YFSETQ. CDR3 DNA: TGCGCCAGCAGCTTGGGGACTAGCGGGTGGACCTACGAGCAGTACTTC. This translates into CASSLGTSGWTYEQYF. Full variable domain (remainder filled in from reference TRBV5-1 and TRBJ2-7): KAGVTQTPRYLIKTRGQQVTLSCSPISGHRSVSWYQQTPGQGLQFLFEYFSETQRNKGNFPGRFSGRQFSNSRSEMNVSTLELGDSALYLCASSLGTSGWTYEQYFGPGTRLTVT.

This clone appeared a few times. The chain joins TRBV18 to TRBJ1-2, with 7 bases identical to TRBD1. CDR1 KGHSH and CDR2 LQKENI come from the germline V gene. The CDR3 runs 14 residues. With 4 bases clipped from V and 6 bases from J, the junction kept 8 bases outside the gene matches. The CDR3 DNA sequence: TGTGCCAGCTCACTCTCGGGGACAGAGAATGGCTACACCTTC. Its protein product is CASSLSGTENGYTF.

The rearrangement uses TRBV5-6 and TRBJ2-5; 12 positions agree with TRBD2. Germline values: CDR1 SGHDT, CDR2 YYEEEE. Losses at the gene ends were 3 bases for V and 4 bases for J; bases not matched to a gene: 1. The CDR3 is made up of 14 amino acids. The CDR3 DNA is TGTGCCAGCAGCTCGGGACTAGCGGGAGAGACCCAGTACTTC. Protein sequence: CASSSGLAGETQYF.

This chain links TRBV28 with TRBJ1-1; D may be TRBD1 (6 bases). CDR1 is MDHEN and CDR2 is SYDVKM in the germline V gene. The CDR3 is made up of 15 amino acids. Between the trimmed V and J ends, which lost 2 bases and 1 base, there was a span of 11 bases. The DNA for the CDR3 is TGTGCCAGCAGTTTAGAGACAGGAGCGAACACTGAAGCTTTCTTT. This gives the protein CASSLETGANTEAFF.

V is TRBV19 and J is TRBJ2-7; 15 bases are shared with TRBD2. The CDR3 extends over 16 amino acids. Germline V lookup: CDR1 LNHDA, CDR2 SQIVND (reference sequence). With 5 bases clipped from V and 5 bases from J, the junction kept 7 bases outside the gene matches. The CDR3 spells CASSYGTSGRINEQYF. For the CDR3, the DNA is TGTGCCAGTAGTTACGGGACTAGCGGGAGGATCAACGAGCAGTACTTC.

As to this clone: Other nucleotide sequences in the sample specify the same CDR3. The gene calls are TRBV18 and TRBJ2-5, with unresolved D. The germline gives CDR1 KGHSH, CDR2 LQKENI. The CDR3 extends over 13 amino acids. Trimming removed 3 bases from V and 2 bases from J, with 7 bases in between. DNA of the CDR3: TGTGCCAGCTCACCGTACCTACAAGAGACCCAGTACTTC. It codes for CASSPYLQETQYF.

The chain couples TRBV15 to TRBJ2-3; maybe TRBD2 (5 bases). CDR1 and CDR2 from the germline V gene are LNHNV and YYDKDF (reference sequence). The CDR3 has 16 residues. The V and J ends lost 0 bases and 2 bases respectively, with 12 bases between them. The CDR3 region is CATSRDQPGNTDTQYF. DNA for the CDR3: TGTGCCACCAGCAGAGATCAGCCGGGGAACACAGATACGCAGTATTTT.

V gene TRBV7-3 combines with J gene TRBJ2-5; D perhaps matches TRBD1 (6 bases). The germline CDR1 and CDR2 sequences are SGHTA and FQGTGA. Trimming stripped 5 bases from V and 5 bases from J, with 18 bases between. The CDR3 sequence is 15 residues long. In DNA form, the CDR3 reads TGTGCCAGCAGCACAGGGCCCTACGGATGGGAGACCCAGTACTTC. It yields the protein CASSTGPYGWETQYF.

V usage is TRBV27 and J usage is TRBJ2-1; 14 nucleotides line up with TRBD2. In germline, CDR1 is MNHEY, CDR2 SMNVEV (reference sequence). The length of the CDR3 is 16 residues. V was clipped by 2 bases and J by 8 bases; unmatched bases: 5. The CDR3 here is CASSLSGTSGRDEQFF. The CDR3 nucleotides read TGTGCCAGCAGTTTAAGTGGGACTAGCGGGAGAGATGAGCAGTTCTTC.

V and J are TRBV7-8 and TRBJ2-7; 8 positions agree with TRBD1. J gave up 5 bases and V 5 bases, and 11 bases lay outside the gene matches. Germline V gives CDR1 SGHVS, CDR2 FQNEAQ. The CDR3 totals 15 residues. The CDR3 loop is CASSPIDRGNDEQYF. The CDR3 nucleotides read TGTGCCAGCAGCCCTATAGACAGGGGAAACGACGAGCAGTACTTC. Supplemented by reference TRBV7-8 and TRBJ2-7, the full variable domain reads GAGVSQSPRYKVAKRGQDVALRCDPISGHVSLFWYQQALGQGPEFLTYFQNEAQLDKSGLPSDRFFAERPEGSVSTLKIQRTQQEDSAVYLCASSPIDRGNDEQYFGPGTRLTVT.